Presented here are 2 T cell receptor beta chains from one specimen sequenced in a study of OX40 agonist ivuxolimab in advanced cancers. Here immunoSEQ multiplex PCR was the method, and the copy in TCRdb shows in-frame clones only, minus some. The table includes over 65,000 clones, about 86% detected once. The sample here was CD4+ or CD8+ T cells sorted from blood, taken in a trial of the OX40 agonist ivuxolimab. The receptors shown here come from an adult with an advanced solid tumor such as melanoma, head and neck, liver or kidney cancer.

The chain recombines TRBV10-3 with TRBJ1-2; 10 positions match TRBD1. Germline CDR1 reads ENHRY; CDR2 reads SYGVKD. V dropped 6 bases and J dropped 5; count of bases not matched to a gene: 3. This CDR3 spans 13 amino acids. CDR3 sequence: CAISGTGDYGYTF. The CDR3 bases are TGTGCCATCAGCGGGACAGGGGATTATGGCTACACCTTC.

This chain connects TRBV19 to TRBJ1-1; D ambiguous. Germline V gives CDR1 LNHDA, CDR2 SQIVND (reference sequence). The V gene lost 2 bases and the J gene lost 5 bases, with 3 bases spanning the gap. This CDR3 spans 11 amino acids. The CDR3 sequence: CASSIFTEAFF. CDR3 coding DNA: TGTGCCAGTAGTATATTTACTGAAGCTTTCTTT.